Below, 3 T cell receptor beta chains from the same sample are listed, as sequenced in a study of shared clonotypes between healthy human individuals. Only in-frame clones appear in the TCRdb table, and some are missing; sequencing was by immunoSEQ multiplex PCR. Of some 1,600,000 clones listed, 95% to 99% are singletons. What was sequenced was naive CD4+ T cells sorted from blood. Subset described: CD45RA+ positively selected. These receptor sequences come from a man aged 25-45 years in good health.

Only one count was recorded for this clone. V and J are TRBV28 and TRBJ2-7, with a tentative D call TRBD2 (7 bases). The CDR3 spans 13 residues. Germline V gene sequence: CDR1 MDHEN, CDR2 SYDVKM. The V and J ends lost 3 bases and 7 bases respectively, with 13 bases between them. CDR3 bases: TGTGCCAGCAGTTTGGGGGGGCGAAAAGAGCAGTACTTC. Encoded protein: CASSLGGRKEQYF.

V gene TRBV5-5 combines with J gene TRBJ2-2, with a tentative D call TRBD2 (5 bases). The V gene's germline CDR1 is SGHKS and CDR2 YYEKEE (reference sequence). The CDR3 contains 17 residues. Trimming took off 2 bases at V and 7 bases at J, with 21 bases between the two ends. The CDR3 is CASSFYHFDFRGGELFF. The CDR3 coding sequence is TGTGCCAGCAGCTTTTATCATTTTGACTTCCGGGGCGGGGAGCTGTTTTTT. The full variable domain, in which reference TRBV5-5 and TRBJ2-2 provide the parts outside the CDR3, is DAGVTQSPTHLIKTRGQQVTLRCSPISGHKSVSWYQQVLGQGPQFIFQYYEKEERGRGNFPDRFSARQFPNYSSELNVNALLLGDSALYLCASSFYHFDFRGGELFFGEGSRLTVL.

The rearrangement links TRBV27 to TRBJ2-6, with a tentative D call TRBD1 (5 bases). Trimming removed 3 bases from V and 1 base from J, with 13 bases in between. The CDR3 totals 17 residues. The germline V gene encodes CDR1 MNHEY and CDR2 SMNVEV (reference sequence). This chain's CDR3 is CASSFKGLGSGANVLTF. CDR3 sequence (DNA): TGTGCCAGCAGTTTTAAGGGGTTGGGGTCTGGGGCCAACGTCCTGACTTTC.